This is a list of T cell receptor beta chains from one sample in a study of human T cells and chemical hapten exposure. TCRdb redid the calling of the RACE reads with MiXCR, one entry per CDR3 protein. The table has about 80,000 distinct CDR3 sequences, more than 9% seen once. This sample comprised whole blood, obtained in connection with sensitization to the hapten diphenylcyclopropenone (DPC). All receptors come from a man aged 18 to 30 with alopecia areata. Some clones in this sample may be carry-over from other donors' samples. The CDR3 runs from the conserved cysteine through the conserved F or W. The D gene is left open where the match is weak. The size entry is marked missing in some rows and otherwise reads once, few, many or a size class.

d_gene: NA; j_gene: TRBJ2-3; v_gene: TRBV5-6; abundance: NA; CDR3nt: TGTGCCAGCAGCTTTGTGGCGGATACGCAGTATTTT; CDR3aa: CASSFVADTQYF
d_gene: NA; j_gene: TRBJ1-1; v_gene: TRBV24-1; abundance: NA; CDR3nt: TGTGCCACCAGTGATTTTCGCGGGGAAGCTTTCTTT; CDR3aa: CATSDFRGEAFF
d_gene: NA; j_gene: TRBJ2-7; v_gene: TRBV28; abundance: NA; CDR3nt: TGTGCCAGCAGGTCCGGGACACGGGAGCAGTACTTC; CDR3aa: CASRSGTREQYF
d_gene: NA; j_gene: TRBJ2-5; v_gene: TRBV7-8; abundance: NA; CDR3nt: TGTGCCAGCAGAGATCGCCGGGCCGGAGAGACCCAGTACTTC; CDR3aa: CASRDRRAGETQYF
d_gene: NA; j_gene: TRBJ1-1; v_gene: TRBV9; abundance: NA; CDR3nt: TGTGCCAGCAGCGTAGGGGCCACGAACACTGAAGCTTTCTTT; CDR3aa: CASSVGATNTEAFF
d_gene: NA; j_gene: TRBJ2-7; v_gene: TRBV18; abundance: many; CDR3nt: TGTGCCAGCTCACGAGGGGCAGGGACCTACGAGCAGTACTTC; CDR3aa: CASSRGAGTYEQYF
d_gene: NA; j_gene: TRBJ1-5; v_gene: TRBV28; abundance: NA; CDR3nt: TGTGCCAGCAGGCAGGGGCAGCGGCCCCAGCATTTT; CDR3aa: CASRQGQRPQHF
d_gene: NA; j_gene: TRBJ2-7; v_gene: TRBV4-1; abundance: NA; CDR3nt: TGCGCCAGCAGCCAAGTATGGGGGCTAAGCTCCTACGAGCAGTACTTC; CDR3aa: CASSQVWGLSSYEQYF
d_gene: NA; j_gene: TRBJ2-5; v_gene: TRBV29-1; abundance: many; CDR3nt: TGCAGCGTTGAAGATATAGGACATAGGGAGACCCAGTACTTC; CDR3aa: CSVEDIGHRETQYF
d_gene: TRBD1; j_gene: TRBJ1-2; v_gene: TRBV12-5; abundance: many; CDR3nt: TGTGCTAGTGGCCCACAGGGGGCAGGCAATGGCTACACCTTC; CDR3aa: CASGPQGAGNGYTF
d_gene: NA; j_gene: TRBJ1-2; v_gene: TRBV4-1; abundance: NA; CDR3nt: TGCGCCAGCAGCCCCCACGTGGTGCCTGCGGGTAACTATGGCTACACCTTC; CDR3aa: CASSPHVVPAGNYGYTF
d_gene: TRBD2; j_gene: TRBJ2-1; v_gene: TRBV24-1; abundance: NA; CDR3nt: TGTGCCACCAGTGTGTATAGCGGGGGAGAGCAGTTCTTC; CDR3aa: CATSVYSGGEQFF
d_gene: NA; j_gene: TRBJ2-2; v_gene: TRBV28; abundance: many; CDR3nt: TGTGCCAGCAGCCCTCGGGGGGCCGGCGGGGAGCTGTTTTTT; CDR3aa: CASSPRGAGGELFF
d_gene: NA; j_gene: TRBJ1-6; v_gene: TRBV6-5; abundance: many; CDR3nt: TGTGCCAGCAAGCCTCAGGGAATAAGCTCACCCCTCCACTTT; CDR3aa: CASKPQGISSPLHF
d_gene: NA; j_gene: TRBJ2-5; v_gene: TRBV20-1; abundance: few; CDR3nt: TGCAGTGCTAGGTGGAGCGGAGAGACCCAGTACTTC; CDR3aa: CSARWSGETQYF
d_gene: TRBD1; j_gene: TRBJ1-4; v_gene: TRBV7-8; abundance: NA; CDR3nt: TGTGCCAGCACCCGACAGGGCACTAATGAAAAACTGTTTTTT; CDR3aa: CASTRQGTNEKLFF
d_gene: NA; j_gene: TRBJ2-7; v_gene: TRBV28; abundance: few; CDR3nt: TGTGCCAGCAGACGACAGGATCCCTCCTCCTACGAGCAGTACTTC; CDR3aa: CASRRQDPSSYEQYF
d_gene: NA; j_gene: TRBJ1-5; v_gene: TRBV15; abundance: many; CDR3nt: TGTGCCACCGGGACTTATAGCAATCAGCCCCAGCATTTT; CDR3aa: CATGTYSNQPQHF
d_gene: TRBD1; j_gene: TRBJ1-5; v_gene: TRBV20-1; abundance: few; CDR3nt: TGCAGTGCACCGACAGGGGATCAGCCCCAGCATTTT; CDR3aa: CSAPTGDQPQHF
d_gene: NA; j_gene: TRBJ2-7; v_gene: TRBV5-1; abundance: NA; CDR3nt: TGCGCCAGCAGCTTGGCCCCGGGACGGACGTACGAGCAGTACTTC; CDR3aa: CASSLAPGRTYEQYF
d_gene: NA; j_gene: TRBJ1-1; v_gene: TRBV7-6; abundance: NA; CDR3nt: TGTGCCAGCAGGGGGACGAGATACACTGAAGCTTTCTTT; CDR3aa: CASRGTRYTEAFF
d_gene: TRBD1; j_gene: TRBJ1-4; v_gene: TRBV4-3; abundance: few; CDR3nt: TGCGCCAGCAGCCAAGTGGGTGGGACAGGGAATGAAAAACTGTTTTTT; CDR3aa: CASSQVGGTGNEKLFF
d_gene: NA; j_gene: TRBJ1-3; v_gene: TRBV18; abundance: NA; CDR3nt: TGTGCCAGCTCACCAGAGATGGTGTACTCTGGAAACACCATATATTTT; CDR3aa: CASSPEMVYSGNTIYF
d_gene: TRBD1; j_gene: TRBJ1-1; v_gene: TRBV18; abundance: many; CDR3nt: TGTGCCAGCTCACCACTTTGGACAGGGAACACTGAAGCTTTCTTT; CDR3aa: CASSPLWTGNTEAFF
d_gene: NA; j_gene: TRBJ2-2; v_gene: TRBV20-1; abundance: NA; CDR3nt: TGCAGTGCTCCTACAGGGAACACCGGGGAGCTGTTTTTT; CDR3aa: CSAPTGNTGELFF
d_gene: NA; j_gene: TRBJ1-3; v_gene: TRBV20-1; abundance: many; CDR3nt: TGCAGTGCTAGAGATCTCAGGGAGTCTGGAAACACCATATATTTT; CDR3aa: CSARDLRESGNTIYF
d_gene: NA; j_gene: TRBJ1-1; v_gene: TRBV6-2/TRBV6-3; abundance: many; CDR3nt: TGTGCCAGCAGTTATCCCGGACGGGGAATTTCTCGGGCTTTCTTT; CDR3aa: CASSYPGRGISRAFF
d_gene: TRBD1; j_gene: TRBJ2-5; v_gene: TRBV11-2; abundance: NA; CDR3nt: TGTGCCAGCAGCTTAGGACAGGGGATCCAACAAGAGACCCAGTACTTC; CDR3aa: CASSLGQGIQQETQYF
d_gene: NA; j_gene: TRBJ2-3; v_gene: TRBV7-2; abundance: few; CDR3nt: TGTGCCAGCAGCCGGTCCGTTTCTCACACAGATACGCAGTATTTT; CDR3aa: CASSRSVSHTDTQYF
d_gene: TRBD2; j_gene: TRBJ2-4; v_gene: TRBV20-1; abundance: few; CDR3nt: TGCAGCCTCCGGGGGGGGGCAGGGAGACTTCAGTACTTC; CDR3aa: CSLRGGAGRLQYF
d_gene: NA; j_gene: TRBJ1-1; v_gene: TRBV29-1; abundance: few; CDR3nt: TGCAGCGTTGGAAGACGGGGGGGCACTGAAGCTTTCTTT; CDR3aa: CSVGRRGGTEAFF
d_gene: NA; j_gene: TRBJ2-1; v_gene: TRBV11-2; abundance: many; CDR3nt: TGTGCCAGCAGCTTATGGTTCTCACGTGAGCAGTTCTTC; CDR3aa: CASSLWFSREQFF